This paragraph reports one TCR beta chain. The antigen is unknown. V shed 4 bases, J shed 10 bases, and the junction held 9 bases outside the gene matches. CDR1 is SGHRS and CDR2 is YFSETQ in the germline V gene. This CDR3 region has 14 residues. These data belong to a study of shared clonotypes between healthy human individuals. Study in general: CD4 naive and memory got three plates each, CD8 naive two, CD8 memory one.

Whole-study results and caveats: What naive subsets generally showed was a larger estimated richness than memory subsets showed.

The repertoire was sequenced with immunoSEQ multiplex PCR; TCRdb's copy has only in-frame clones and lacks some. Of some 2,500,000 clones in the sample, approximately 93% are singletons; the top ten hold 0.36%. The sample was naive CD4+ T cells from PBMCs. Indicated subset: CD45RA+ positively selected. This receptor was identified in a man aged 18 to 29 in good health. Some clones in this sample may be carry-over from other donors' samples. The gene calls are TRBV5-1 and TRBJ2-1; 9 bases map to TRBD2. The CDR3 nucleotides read TGCGCCAGCAGCCAGACTAGCGGAGCCCCGGAGCAGTTCTTC. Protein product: CASSQTSGAPEQFF. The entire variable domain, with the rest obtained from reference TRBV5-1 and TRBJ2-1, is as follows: KAGVTQTPRYLIKTRGQQVTLSCSPISGHRSVSWYQQTPGQGLQFLFEYFSETQRNKGNFPGRFSGRQFSNSRSEMNVSTLELGDSALYLCASSQTSGAPEQFFGPGTRLTVL.